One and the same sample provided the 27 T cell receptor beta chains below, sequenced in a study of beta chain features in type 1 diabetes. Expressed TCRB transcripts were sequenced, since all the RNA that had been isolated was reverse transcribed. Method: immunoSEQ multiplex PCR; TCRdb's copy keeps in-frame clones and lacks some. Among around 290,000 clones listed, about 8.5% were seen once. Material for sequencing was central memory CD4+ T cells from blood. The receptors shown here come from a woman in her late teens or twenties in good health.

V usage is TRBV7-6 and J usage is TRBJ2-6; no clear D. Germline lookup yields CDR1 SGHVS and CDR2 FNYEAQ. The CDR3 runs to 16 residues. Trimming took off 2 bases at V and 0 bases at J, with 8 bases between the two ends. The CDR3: CASSLKVHSGANVLTF. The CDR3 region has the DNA TGTGCCAGCAGCTTAAAAGTGCACTCTGGGGCCAACGTCCTGACTTTC.

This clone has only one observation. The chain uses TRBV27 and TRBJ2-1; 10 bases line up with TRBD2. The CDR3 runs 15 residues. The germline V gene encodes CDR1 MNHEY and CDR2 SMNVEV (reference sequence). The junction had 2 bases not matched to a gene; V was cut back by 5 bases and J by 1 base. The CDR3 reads CASSEGLASYNEQFF. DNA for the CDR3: TGTGCCAGCAGTGAGGGACTAGCGTCCTACAATGAGCAGTTCTTC.

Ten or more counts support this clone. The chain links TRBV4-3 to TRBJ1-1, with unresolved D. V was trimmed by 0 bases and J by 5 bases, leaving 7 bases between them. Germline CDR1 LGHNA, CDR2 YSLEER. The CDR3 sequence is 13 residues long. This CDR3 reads CASSQDYRTEAFF. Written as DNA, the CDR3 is TGCGCCAGCAGCCAAGATTATCGGACTGAAGCTTTCTTT.

The CDR3 protein is CASSLRDKREQFF. The CDR3 DNA sequence: TGTGCCAGCAGCTTACGAGACAAGCGTGAGCAGTTCTTC. The J gene is TRBJ2-1, the V gene TRBV11-3; D ambiguous. The V gene's germline CDR1 is SGHNT and CDR2 YENEEA. The CDR3 is made up of 13 amino acids. The germline V and J ends were trimmed by 2 bases and 9 bases, with 11 bases remaining between them.

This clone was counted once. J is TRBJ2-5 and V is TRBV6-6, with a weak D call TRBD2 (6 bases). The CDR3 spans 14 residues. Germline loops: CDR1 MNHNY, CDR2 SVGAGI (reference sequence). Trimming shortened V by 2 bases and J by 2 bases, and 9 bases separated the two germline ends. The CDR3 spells CASSYGGAQETQYF. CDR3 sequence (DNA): TGTGCCAGCAGTTACGGCGGGGCACAAGAGACCCAGTACTTC.

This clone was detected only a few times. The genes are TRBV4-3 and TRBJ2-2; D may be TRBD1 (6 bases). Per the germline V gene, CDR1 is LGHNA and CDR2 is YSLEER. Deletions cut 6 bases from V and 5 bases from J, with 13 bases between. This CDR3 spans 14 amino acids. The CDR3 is CASRRGRGTGELFF. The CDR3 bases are TGCGCCAGCAGAAGGGGGAGAGGTACCGGGGAGCTGTTTTTT.

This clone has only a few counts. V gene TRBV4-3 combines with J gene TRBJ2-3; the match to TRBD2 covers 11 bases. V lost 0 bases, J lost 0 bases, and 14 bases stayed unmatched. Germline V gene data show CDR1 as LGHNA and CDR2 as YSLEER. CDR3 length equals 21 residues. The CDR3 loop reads CASSQDPPVRGTSGSTDTQYF. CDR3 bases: TGCGCCAGCAGCCAAGATCCCCCCGTTAGGGGGACTAGCGGTAGCACAGATACGCAGTATTTT.

The CDR3 here is CSVKSPGSPNTGELFF. In DNA form, the CDR3 reads TGCAGCGTTAAAAGTCCAGGGAGCCCCAACACCGGGGAGCTGTTTTTT. V is TRBV29-1 and J is TRBJ2-2; D possibly uses TRBD1 or TRBD2 (5 bases each). The V and J ends lost 5 bases and 2 bases respectively, with 18 bases between them. The CDR3 is made up of 16 amino acids. In germline, CDR1 is SQVTM, CDR2 ANQGSEA.

CDR3 region: CASSSAQGSLEQYV. In DNA form, the CDR3 reads TGTGCCAGCAGTTCGGCTCAGGGTTCCCTCGAGCAGTACGTC. The chain couples TRBV27 to TRBJ2-7, with D perhaps matching TRBD1 (5 bases). From germline, CDR1 is MNHEY and CDR2 SMNVEV (reference sequence). The CDR3 length is 14 residues. The germline V and J ends were trimmed by 4 bases and 6 bases, with 16 bases remaining between them.

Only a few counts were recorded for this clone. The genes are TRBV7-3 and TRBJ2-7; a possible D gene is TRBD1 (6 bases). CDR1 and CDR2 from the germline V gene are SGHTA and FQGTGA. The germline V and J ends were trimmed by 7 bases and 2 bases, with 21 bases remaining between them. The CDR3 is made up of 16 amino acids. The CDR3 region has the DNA TGTGCCAGCACCCACCCCTGGCAGGGGATTGCCTACGAGCAGTACGTC. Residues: CASTHPWQGIAYEQYV.

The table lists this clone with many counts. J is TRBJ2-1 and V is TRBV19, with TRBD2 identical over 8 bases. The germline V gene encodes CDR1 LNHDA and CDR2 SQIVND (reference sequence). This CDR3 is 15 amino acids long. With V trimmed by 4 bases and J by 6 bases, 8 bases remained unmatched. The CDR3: CASSTQAGAPNEQFF. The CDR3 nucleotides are TGTGCCAGTAGTACCCAAGCGGGAGCCCCCAATGAGCAGTTCTTC.

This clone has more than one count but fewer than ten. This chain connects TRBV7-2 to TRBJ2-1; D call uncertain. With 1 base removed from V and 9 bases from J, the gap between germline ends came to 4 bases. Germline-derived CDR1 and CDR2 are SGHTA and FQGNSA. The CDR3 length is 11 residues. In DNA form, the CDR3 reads TGTGCCAGCAGCTTAGGGGGTGAGCAGTTCTTC. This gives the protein CASSLGGEQFF.

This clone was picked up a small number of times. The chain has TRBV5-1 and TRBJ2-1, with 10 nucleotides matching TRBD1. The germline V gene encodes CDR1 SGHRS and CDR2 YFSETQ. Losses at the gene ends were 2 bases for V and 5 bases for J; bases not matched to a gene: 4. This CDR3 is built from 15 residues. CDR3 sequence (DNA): TGCGCCAGCAGCTTAGCGGGACAGGGGAACAATGAGCAGTTCTTC. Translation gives CASSLAGQGNNEQFF. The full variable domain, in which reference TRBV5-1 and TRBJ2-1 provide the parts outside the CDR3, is KAGVTQTPRYLIKTRGQQVTLSCSPISGHRSVSWYQQTPGQGLQFLFEYFSETQRNKGNFPGRFSGRQFSNSRSEMNVSTLELGDSALYLCASSLAGQGNNEQFFGPGTRLTVL.

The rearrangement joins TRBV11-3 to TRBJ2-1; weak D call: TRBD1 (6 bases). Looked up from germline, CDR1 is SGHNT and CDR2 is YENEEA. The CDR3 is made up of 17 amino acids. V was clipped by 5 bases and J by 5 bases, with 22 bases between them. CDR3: CASSPRYRVAGNNEQFF. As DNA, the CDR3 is TGTGCCAGCAGCCCCCGCTACAGGGTCGCAGGGAACAATGAGCAGTTCTTC.

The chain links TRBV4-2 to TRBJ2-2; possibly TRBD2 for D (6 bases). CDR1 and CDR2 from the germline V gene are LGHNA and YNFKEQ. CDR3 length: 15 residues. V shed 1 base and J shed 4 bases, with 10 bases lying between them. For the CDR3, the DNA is TGTGCCAGCAGCCAAGGTGGAGGGAGCACCGGGGAGCTGTTTTTT. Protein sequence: CASSQGGGSTGELFF.

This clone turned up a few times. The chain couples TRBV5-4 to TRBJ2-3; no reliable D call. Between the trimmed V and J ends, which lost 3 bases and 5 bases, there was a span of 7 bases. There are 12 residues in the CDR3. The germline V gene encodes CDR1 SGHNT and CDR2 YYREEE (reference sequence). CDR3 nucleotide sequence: TGTGCCAGCAGCTCCGAAGGAGATACGCAGTATTTT. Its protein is CASSSEGDTQYF.

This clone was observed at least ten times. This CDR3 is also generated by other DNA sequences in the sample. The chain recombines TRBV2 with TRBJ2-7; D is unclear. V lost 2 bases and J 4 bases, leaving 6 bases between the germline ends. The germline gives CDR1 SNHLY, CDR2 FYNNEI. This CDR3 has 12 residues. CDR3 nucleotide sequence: TGTGCCAGCAGTGAACTGGGATACGAGCAGTACGTC. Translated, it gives CASSELGYEQYV.

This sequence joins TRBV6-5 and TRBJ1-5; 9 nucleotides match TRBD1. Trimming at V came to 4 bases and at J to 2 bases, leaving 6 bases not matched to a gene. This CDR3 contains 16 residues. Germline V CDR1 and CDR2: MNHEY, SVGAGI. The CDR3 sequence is CASSSGQGHGNQPQHF. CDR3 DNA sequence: TGTGCCAGCAGTTCGGGACAGGGTCACGGCAATCAGCCCCAGCATTTT.

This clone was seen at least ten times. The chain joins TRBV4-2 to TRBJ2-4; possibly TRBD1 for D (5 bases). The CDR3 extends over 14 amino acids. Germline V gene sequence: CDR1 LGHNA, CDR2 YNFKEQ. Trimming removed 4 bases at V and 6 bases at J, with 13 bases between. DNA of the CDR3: TGTGCCAGCAGCCCGGGTACAGGACCAAACATTCAGTACTTC. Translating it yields CASSPGTGPNIQYF.

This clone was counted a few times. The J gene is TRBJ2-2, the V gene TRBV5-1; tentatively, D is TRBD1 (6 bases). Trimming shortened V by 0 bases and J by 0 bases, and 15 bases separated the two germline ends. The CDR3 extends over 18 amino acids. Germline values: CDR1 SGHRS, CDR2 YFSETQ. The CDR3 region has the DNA TGCGCCAGCAGCTTGGAGCAGGGGAATTTGCCGAACACCGGGGAGCTGTTTTTT. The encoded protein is CASSLEQGNLPNTGELFF. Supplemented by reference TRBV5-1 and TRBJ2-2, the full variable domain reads KAGVTQTPRYLIKTRGQQVTLSCSPISGHRSVSWYQQTPGQGLQFLFEYFSETQRNKGNFPGRFSGRQFSNSRSEMNVSTLELGDSALYLCASSLEQGNLPNTGELFFGEGSRLTVL.

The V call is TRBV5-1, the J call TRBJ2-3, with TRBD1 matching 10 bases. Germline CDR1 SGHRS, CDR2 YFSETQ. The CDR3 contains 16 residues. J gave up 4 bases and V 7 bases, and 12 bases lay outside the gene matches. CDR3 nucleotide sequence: TGCGCCAGCTCGAAGGGGGGGACAGGGGTCGCAGATACGCAGTATTTT. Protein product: CASSKGGTGVADTQYF.

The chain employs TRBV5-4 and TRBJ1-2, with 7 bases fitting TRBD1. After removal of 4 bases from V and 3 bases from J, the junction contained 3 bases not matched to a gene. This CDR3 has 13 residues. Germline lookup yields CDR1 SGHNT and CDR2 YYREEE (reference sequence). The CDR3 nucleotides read TGTGCCAGCAGCCGGGACAGATACTATGGCTACACCTTC. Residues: CASSRDRYYGYTF. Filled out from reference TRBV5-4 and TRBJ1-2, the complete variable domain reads ETGVTQSPTHLIKTRGQQVTLRCSSQSGHNTVSWYQQALGQGPQFIFQYYREEENGRGNFPPRFSGLQFPNYSSELNVNALELDDSALYLCASSRDRYYGYTFGSGTRLTVV.

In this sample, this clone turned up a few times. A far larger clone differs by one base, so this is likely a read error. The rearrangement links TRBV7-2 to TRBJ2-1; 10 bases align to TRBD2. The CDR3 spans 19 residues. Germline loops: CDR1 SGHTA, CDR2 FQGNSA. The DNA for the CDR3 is TGTGCCCGCAGCAGGGGCGGGCAGATTAGCGGGGGGACCTACAATGAGCAGTTCTTC. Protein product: CARSRGGQISGGTYNEQFF.

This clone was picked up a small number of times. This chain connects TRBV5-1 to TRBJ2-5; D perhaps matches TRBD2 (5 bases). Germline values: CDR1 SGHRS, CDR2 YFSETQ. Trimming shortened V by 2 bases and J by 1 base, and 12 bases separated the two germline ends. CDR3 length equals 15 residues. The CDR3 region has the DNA TGCGCCAGCAGCTTTCAAGGCGGGCTCCAAGAGACCCAGTACTTC. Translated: CASSFQGGLQETQYF. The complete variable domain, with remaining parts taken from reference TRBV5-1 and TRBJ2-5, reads KAGVTQTPRYLIKTRGQQVTLSCSPISGHRSVSWYQQTPGQGLQFLFEYFSETQRNKGNFPGRFSGRQFSNSRSEMNVSTLELGDSALYLCASSFQGGLQETQYFGPGTRLLVL.

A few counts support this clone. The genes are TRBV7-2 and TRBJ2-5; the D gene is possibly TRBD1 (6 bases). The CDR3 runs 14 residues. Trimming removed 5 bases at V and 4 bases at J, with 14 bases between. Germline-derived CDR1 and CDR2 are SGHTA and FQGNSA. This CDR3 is CASSPFGGRETQYF. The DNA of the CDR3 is TGTGCCAGCAGCCCTTTTGGGGGCCGAGAGACCCAGTACTTC.

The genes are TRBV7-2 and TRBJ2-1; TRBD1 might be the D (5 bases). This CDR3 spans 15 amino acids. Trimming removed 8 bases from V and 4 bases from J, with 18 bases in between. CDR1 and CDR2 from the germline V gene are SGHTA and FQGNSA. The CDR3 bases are TGTGCCAGCCGCAAGGGGTTTCAGCAGTACAATGAGCAGTTCTTC. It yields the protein CASRKGFQQYNEQFF.

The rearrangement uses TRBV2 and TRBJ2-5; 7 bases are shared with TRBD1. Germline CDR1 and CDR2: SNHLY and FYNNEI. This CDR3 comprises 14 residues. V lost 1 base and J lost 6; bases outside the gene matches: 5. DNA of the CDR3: TGTGCCAGCAGTGAAGGGGGACAGTCAAAGACCCAGTACTTC. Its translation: CASSEGGQSKTQYF.